A selection of T cell receptor beta chains follows, all from one sample in a study of monozygotic twins with inflammatory bowel disease. Following a re-call of the 5' RACE reads, TCRdb has one entry per CDR3 protein and lacks DNA. The repertoire table contains around 450,000 distinct CDR3 sequences. Sequencing used blood. The receptors stem from a human donor with ulcerative colitis or Crohn's disease, or a healthy co-twin of an affected twin (not recorded which). Both conserved end residues are part of each CDR3. Each record gives: J gene, V gene, CDR3 protein.

TRBJ1-1	TRBV6-1	CASSINRDRGAKAFF
TRBJ1-3	TRBV18	CASSPYRTRHSGNTIYF
TRBJ2-1	TRBV28	CASTNSPGQGGNEQFF
TRBJ2-2	TRBV24-1	CATSDPGTRGELFF
TRBJ1-5	TRBV12-3/TRBV12-4	CASSIWTGNQPQHF
TRBJ2-3	TRBV7-8	CASSLMLLAMTDTQYF
TRBJ2-5	TRBV4-2	CASSQLQASGGAFGETQYF
TRBJ1-4	TRBV5-1	CASSPLAGQGDEKLFF
TRBJ1-5	TRBV7-2	CASSLSGTPFVGSPQHF
TRBJ2-1	TRBV18	CASSPPLAKNEQFF
TRBJ2-7	TRBV20-1	CSVEQGVSYEQYF
TRBJ2-7	TRBV20-1	CSAGTGGRFYEQYF
TRBJ1-6	TRBV12-3/TRBV12-4	CASSPSGGSPLHF
TRBJ2-7	TRBV5-4	CASSLGLVEQYEQYF
TRBJ1-5	TRBV19	CASSPPGWPQHF
TRBJ2-3	TRBV6-5	CASSYHSSTDTQYF
TRBJ1-2	TRBV7-2	CASSQPRQGYTF
TRBJ2-6	TRBV19	CASSHNRPVGSGANVPTF
TRBJ2-1	TRBV7-9	CATDWGTAPPSF
TRBJ2-1	TRBV15	CATTLSSAGKVNEQFF
TRBJ2-7	TRBV7-6	CASSPMGVGYEQYF
TRBJ1-5	TRBV11-2	CASSLSTSSNQPQHF
TRBJ2-7	TRBV6-6	CASRKGQENYEQYF
TRBJ1-2	TRBV20-1	CSARIRTTFSNGYTF
TRBJ1-4	TRBV3-1	CASSHRRSTNEKLFF
TRBJ2-7	TRBV5-5	CASSRDGGGVYEQYF
TRBJ2-1	TRBV18	CASSPSSSYNEQFF
TRBJ2-4	TRBV28	CASSSSGQGKIQYF
TRBJ2-1	TRBV10-3	CATHDRGSSYNEQFF
TRBJ2-3	TRBV7-3	CASSPNNGRTDTQYF
TRBJ1-5	TRBV15	CATSTGGNQPQHF
TRBJ1-1	TRBV20-1	CSARRWGGNTEAFF
TRBJ2-3	TRBV20-1	CSATGAATDTQYF
TRBJ2-3	TRBV7-3	CASSRDRGLSDTQYF
TRBJ2-4	TRBV12-3/TRBV12-4	CASSFDQERDIQYF
TRBJ2-2	TRBV5-1	CASSLEVGRANTGELFF
TRBJ2-1	TRBV4-3	CASSQASLGYEQFF
TRBJ1-2	TRBV18	CASSTTDYYGYTF
TRBJ2-7	TRBV14	CASSQDQLRDRPHEQYF
TRBJ2-7	TRBV5-6	CASTSGGGTYEQYF
TRBJ1-5	TRBV7-8	CAAGRDLNQPQHF
TRBJ2-2	TRBV28	CASSLGLINTGELFF
TRBJ1-2	TRBV7-8	CASSPGPTDYGYTF
TRBJ1-6	TRBV6-1	CASRKGDPSSPLHF
TRBJ2-2	TRBV5-4	CASSPRRQGNTGELFF
TRBJ1-1	TRBV27	CASQQHTMNTEAFF
TRBJ2-6	TRBV11-1	CASSLGFGGTSLSGANVLTF
TRBJ2-7	TRBV4-1	CASSQAGTYSYEQYF
TRBJ2-5	TRBV21-1	CASRVGTRSETQYF
TRBJ2-7	TRBV12-3/TRBV12-4	CASSSLGTYEQYF